Below are 21 T cell receptor beta chains sequenced from a single sample in a study of Graves' ophthalmopathy and Graves' hyperthyroidism. The study amplified TCR beta CDR3 regions using RNA transcripts. The first round was an RT-PCR with HTBI primers, and the second round was a multiplex PCR. Via MiXCR, TCRdb re-called the multiplex PCR reads, giving one row per CDR3 protein. The table includes roughly 610,000 distinct CDR3 sequences, 22% detected once. The sequenced sample was peripheral blood. Source of these receptors: a woman aged 18-30 years with stable Graves' hyperthyroidism. Some clones in this sample may be carry-over from other donors' samples.

This clonotype was seen repeatedly, ten times or more. The chain uses TRBV6-5 and TRBJ2-7; D may be TRBD1 or TRBD2 (5 bases each). Germline CDR1 MNHEY, CDR2 SVGAGI. V lost 2 bases and J lost 7, with 15 bases in between. This CDR3 has 14 amino acids. The CDR3 bases are TGTGCCAGCAGTTACATGGGGGATACGGGGGAGCAGTACTTC. This gives the protein CASSYMGDTGEQYF.

This clonotype occurred many times. The V call is TRBV10-3, the J call TRBJ2-7, with 7 bases identical to TRBD1. This CDR3 spans 14 amino acids. Germline trimming cut 0 bases from V and 4 bases from J; bases unmatched to any gene: 3. Per germline, CDR1 ENHRY and CDR2 SYGVKD. Here the CDR3 DNA reads TGTGCCATCAGTGAGTCGGGGACAGCGTACGAGCAGTACTTC. Protein: CAISESGTAYEQYF.

The gene calls are TRBV10-2 and TRBJ1-1; 7 bases match TRBD1. The germline CDR1 and CDR2 sequences are WSHSY and SAAADI. After removal of 6 bases from V and 6 bases from J, the junction contained 16 bases not matched to a gene. The CDR3 length is 16 residues. Written as DNA, the CDR3 is TGCGCCAGCAGAGTCACAGGGGCCTTAAGGGACGCTGAAGCTTTCTTT. Amino acid sequence: CASRVTGALRDAEAFF.

The sample holds a few counts of this clonotype. The J gene is TRBJ2-2, the V gene TRBV5-1; 8 nucleotides agree with TRBD1. This CDR3 has 15 amino acids. The V segment lost 4 bases and the J segment 3 bases; nucleotides outside the gene matches: 5. CDR1 and CDR2 (germline): SGHRS, YFSETQ. CDR3 nucleotides: TGCGCCAGCAGCGTGGGACAGGACTACACCGGGGAGCTGTTTTTT. Translation: CASSVGQDYTGELFF.

The sample holds many counts of this clonotype. The chain combines TRBV30 with TRBJ2-7; D remains ambiguous. V lost 3 bases to trimming and J lost 7 bases, with 19 bases between them. The CDR3 loop spans 14 amino acids. Germline assignment: CDR1 GTSNPN and CDR2 SVGIG (reference sequence). The CDR3 bases are TGTGCCTGGAGGACGTCCAGCCTTGCGATAGAGCAGTACTTC. This sequence encodes CAWRTSSLAIEQYF.

This clonotype appeared a few times. V and J are TRBV12-3 or TRBV12-4 and TRBJ1-2; 7 bases align to TRBD1. Trimming cost V 6 bases and J 7 bases; bases outside gene matches: 8. The CDR3 sequence is 13 residues long. The CDR3 DNA is TGTGCCAGCAGCCTTACAGGGGCGGGTGGCTACACCTTC. Encoded protein: CASSLTGAGGYTF.

This clonotype has at least ten counts. Here the CDR3 DNA reads TGTGCCAGCATTGAGAGACAGGCCAATCAGCCCCAGCATTTT. It translates to CASIERQANQPQHF. V and J are TRBV6-1 and TRBJ1-5; weak D call: TRBD1 (6 bases). V lost 7 bases to trimming and J lost 3 bases, with 13 bases between them. The V gene's germline CDR1 is MNHNS and CDR2 SASEGT. CDR3 length: 14 amino acids.

This clonotype was counted only a few times. This rearrangement joins TRBV7-8 to TRBJ2-2; no clear D gene. Germline loops: CDR1 SGHVS, CDR2 FQNEAQ. V lost 1 base and J 8 bases, leaving 17 bases between the germline ends. The CDR3 runs 16 residues. The DNA of the CDR3 is TGTGCCAGCAGCTTAGGCTCGACTCGCCGGAGTGGGGAGCTGTTTTTT. It yields the protein CASSLGSTRRSGELFF.

The chain couples TRBV12-3 or TRBV12-4 to TRBJ1-5; D is unresolved. The CDR3 totals 13 residues. Deletions cut 3 bases from V and 3 bases from J, with 6 bases between. CDR3 bases: TGTGCCAGCAGTTTCCAGGCCAATCAGCCCCAGCATTTT. This translates into CASSFQANQPQHF.

This sequence joins TRBV5-1 and TRBJ2-7; TRBD2 matches at 15 bases. CDR1 SGHRS and CDR2 YFSETQ come from the germline V gene. This CDR3 spans 17 amino acids. V lost 4 bases, J lost 2 bases, and 7 bases stayed unmatched. CDR3 loop: CASSEGLAGGIAYEQYF. CDR3 nucleotides: TGCGCCAGCAGCGAGGGACTAGCGGGAGGAATTGCCTACGAGCAGTACTTC.

This clonotype was recorded at least ten times. The V and J genes are TRBV6-4 and TRBJ1-3; D not certain. The V gene lost 5 bases and the J gene lost 3 bases, with 14 bases spanning the gap. Germline CDR1 is MRHNA and CDR2 is SNTAGT. This CDR3 comprises 15 residues. The CDR3 reads CASSPRNLIGNTIYF. The CDR3 coding sequence is TGTGCCAGCAGTCCACGGAACCTGATTGGAAACACCATATATTTT.

The gene calls are TRBV27 and TRBJ2-7; D is possibly TRBD1 or TRBD2 (5 bases each). This CDR3 spans 14 amino acids. V was clipped by 3 bases and J by 1 base, with 10 bases between them. CDR1 and CDR2 from the germline V gene are MNHEY and SMNVEV (reference sequence). CDR3: CASSFSRESYEQYF. The CDR3 nucleotides read TGTGCCAGCAGTTTTAGCAGGGAGTCCTACGAGCAGTACTTC.

This clonotype was seen ten or more times. V gene TRBV6-1 combines with J gene TRBJ1-6; D uncertain. The germline CDR1 and CDR2 sequences are MNHNS and SASEGT. The CDR3 runs to 14 residues. Trimming took off 4 bases at V and 3 bases at J, with 7 bases between the two ends. This CDR3 is CASSVRIYNSPLHF. The CDR3 DNA is TGTGCCAGCAGTGTCCGGATCTATAATTCACCCCTCCACTTT.

The genes are TRBV7-3 and TRBJ2-7; 8 nucleotides line up with TRBD1. CDR1 SGHTA and CDR2 FQGTGA come from the germline V gene. J was trimmed by 6 bases and V by 8 bases; bases with no gene match: 9. CDR3 size: 13 residues. The CDR3 loop is CASSGLTGAEQYF. CDR3 DNA: TGTGCCAGCTCTGGCTTGACAGGGGCCGAGCAGTACTTC.

This sequence joins TRBV6-5 and TRBJ1-1; D gene unclear. Trimming shortened V by 0 bases and J by 3 bases, and 14 bases separated the two germline ends. Germline values: CDR1 MNHEY, CDR2 SVGAGI. The CDR3 contains 16 residues. The CDR3: CASSYSILIEDTEAFF. Here the CDR3 DNA reads TGTGCCAGCAGTTACTCGATTTTAATAGAGGACACTGAAGCTTTCTTT.

This clonotype was seen ten or more times. This chain connects TRBV6-1 to TRBJ2-5; 8 bases are shared with TRBD2. Germline loops: CDR1 MNHNS, CDR2 SASEGT. The trim removed 6 bases at V and 8 bases at J, leaving 14 bases unmatched. The CDR3 covers 15 residues. Here the CDR3 reads CASRAGRSGGQTQYF. CDR3 sequence (DNA): TGTGCCAGCAGGGCCGGAAGGTCGGGGGGGCAAACCCAGTACTTC.

At least ten counts were recorded for this clonotype. The CDR3 loop reads CASSYVGGRQPQHF. The DNA of the CDR3 is TGTGCCAGCAGTTATGTGGGGGGCCGACAGCCCCAGCATTTT. V is TRBV6-2 or TRBV6-3 and J is TRBJ1-5, with D possibly matching TRBD1 (6 bases). V lost 3 bases to trimming and J lost 7 bases, with 13 bases between them. Germline CDR1 and CDR2: MNHEY and SVGEGT. This CDR3 is built from 14 residues.

This clonotype occurred many times. The chain combines TRBV6-1 with TRBJ1-5; 8 bases are shared with TRBD1. Germline assignment: CDR1 MNHNS and CDR2 SASEGT. J was trimmed by 5 bases and V by 6 bases; bases with no gene match: 6. The CDR3 has 14 amino acids. The DNA of the CDR3 is TGTGCCAGCAGCGCCCCAGGGGGCGATCAGCCCCAGCATTTT. Encoded protein: CASSAPGGDQPQHF.

In regard to this clonotype: A much more abundant neighbour one base away suggests this may be a read error. No conserved phenylalanine or tryptophan is present at the end of the CDR3, so a read error is the likely explanation. The gene calls are TRBV6-2 or TRBV6-3 and TRBJ1-1; TRBD1 is a possible D gene (6 bases). The CDR3 sequence is 14 residues long. With 7 bases removed from V and 5 bases from J, the gap between germline ends came to 17 bases. The germline gives CDR1 MNHEY, CDR2 SVGEGT. In DNA form, the CDR3 reads TGTGCCAGCACCCTGTTAGGGGGGCGGACTGAAGCTTTCTCT. This sequence encodes CASTLLGGRTEAFS.

This clonotype was seen ten or more times. This chain links TRBV10-2 with TRBJ2-5, with D possibly being TRBD1 (5 bases). Germline assignment: CDR1 WSHSY and CDR2 SAAADI. This CDR3 has 13 amino acids. With 4 bases removed from V and 1 base from J, the gap between germline ends came to 7 bases. In DNA, the CDR3 is TGCGCCAGCAGTGCAGGGTTCCAAGAGACCCAGTACTTC. The encoded protein is CASSAGFQETQYF.

This clonotype was recorded many times. The rearrangement uses TRBV29-1 and TRBJ2-2, with a tentative D call TRBD2 (5 bases). CDR3 size: 13 residues. The V and J ends lost 5 bases and 3 bases respectively, with 10 bases between them. Germline V CDR1 and CDR2: SQVTM, ANQGSEA. The CDR3 here is CSVHTRYTGELFF. As DNA, the CDR3 is TGCAGCGTTCACACTAGATACACCGGGGAGCTGTTTTTT.